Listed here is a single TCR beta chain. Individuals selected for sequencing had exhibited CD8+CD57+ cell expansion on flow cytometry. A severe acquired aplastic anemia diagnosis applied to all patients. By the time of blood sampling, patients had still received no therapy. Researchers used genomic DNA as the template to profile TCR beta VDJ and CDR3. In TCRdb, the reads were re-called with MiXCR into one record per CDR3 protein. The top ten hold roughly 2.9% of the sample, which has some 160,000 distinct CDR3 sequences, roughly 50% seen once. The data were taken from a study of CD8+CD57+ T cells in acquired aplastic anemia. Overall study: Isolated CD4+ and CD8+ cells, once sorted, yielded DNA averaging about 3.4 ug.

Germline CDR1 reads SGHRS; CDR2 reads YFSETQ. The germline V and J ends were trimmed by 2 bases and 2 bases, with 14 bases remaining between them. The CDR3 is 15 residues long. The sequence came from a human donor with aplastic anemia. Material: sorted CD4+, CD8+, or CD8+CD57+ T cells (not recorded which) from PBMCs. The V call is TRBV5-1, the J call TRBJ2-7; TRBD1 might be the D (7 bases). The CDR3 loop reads CASSLPGGRTYEQYF. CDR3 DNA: TGCGCCAGCAGCTTACCAGGGGGGAGGACCTACGAGCAGTACTTC.